This T cell receptor (beta chain) was retrieved from a study of cytomegalovirus exposure and HLA in healthy donors. The PCR employed 60 Vbeta primers together with 13 Jbeta primers. TCRdb's copy holds only in-frame clones and misses some; the assay was immunoSEQ multiplex PCR. The sample yields nearly 200,000 clones, 75% to 90% seen once. Input material: PBMCs. This TCR was recovered from a man aged 30 to 39 in good health and CMV-seronegative.

The CDR3 DNA follows: TGCAGCGTTCTCTCGACTAGCGAGAACACCGGGGAGCTGTTTTTT. It specifies CSVLSTSENTGELFF. V usage is TRBV29-1 and J usage is TRBJ2-2, with 8 bases identical to TRBD2. Losses at the gene ends were 5 bases for V and 1 base for J; bases not matched to a gene: 6. Looked up from germline, CDR1 is SQVTM and CDR2 is ANQGSEA. The CDR3 runs 15 residues.